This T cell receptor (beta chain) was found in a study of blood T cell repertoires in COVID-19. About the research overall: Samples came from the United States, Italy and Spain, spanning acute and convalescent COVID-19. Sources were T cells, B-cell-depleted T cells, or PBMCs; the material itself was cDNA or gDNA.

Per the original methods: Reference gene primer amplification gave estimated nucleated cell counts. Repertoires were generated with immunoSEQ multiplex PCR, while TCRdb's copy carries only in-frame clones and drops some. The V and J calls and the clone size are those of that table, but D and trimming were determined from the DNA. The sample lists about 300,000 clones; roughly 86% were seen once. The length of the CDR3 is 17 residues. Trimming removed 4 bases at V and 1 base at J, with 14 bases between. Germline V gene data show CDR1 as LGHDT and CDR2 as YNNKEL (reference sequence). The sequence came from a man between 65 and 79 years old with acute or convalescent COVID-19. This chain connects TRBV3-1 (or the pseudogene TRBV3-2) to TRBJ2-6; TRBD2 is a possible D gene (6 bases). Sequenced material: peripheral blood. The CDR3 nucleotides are TGTGCCAGCAGCCGGGGGGACCTGTCTTCTGGGGCCAACGTCCTGACTTTC. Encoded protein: CASSRGDLSSGANVLTF.